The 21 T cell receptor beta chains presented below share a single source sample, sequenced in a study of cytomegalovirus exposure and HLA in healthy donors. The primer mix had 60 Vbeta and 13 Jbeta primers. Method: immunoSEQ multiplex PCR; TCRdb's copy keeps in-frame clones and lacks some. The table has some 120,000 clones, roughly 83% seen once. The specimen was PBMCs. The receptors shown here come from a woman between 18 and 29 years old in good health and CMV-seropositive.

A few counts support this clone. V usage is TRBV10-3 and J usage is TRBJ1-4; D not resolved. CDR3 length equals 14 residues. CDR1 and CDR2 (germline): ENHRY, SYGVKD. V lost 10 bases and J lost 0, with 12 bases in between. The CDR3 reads CATYSAATNEKLFF. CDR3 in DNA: TGTGCCACCTACTCAGCGGCAACTAATGAAAAACTGTTTTTT.

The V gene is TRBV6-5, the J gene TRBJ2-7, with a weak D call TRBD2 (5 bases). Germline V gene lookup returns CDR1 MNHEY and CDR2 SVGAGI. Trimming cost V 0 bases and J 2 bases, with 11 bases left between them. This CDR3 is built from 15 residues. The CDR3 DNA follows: TGTGCCAGCAGTTACTCTGATTCGCGGGCCTACGAGCAGTACTTC. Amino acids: CASSYSDSRAYEQYF.

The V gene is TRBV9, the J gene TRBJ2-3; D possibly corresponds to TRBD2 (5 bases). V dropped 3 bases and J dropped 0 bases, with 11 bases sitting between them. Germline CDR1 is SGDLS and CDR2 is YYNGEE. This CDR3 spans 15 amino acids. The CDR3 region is CASSASADSTDTQYF. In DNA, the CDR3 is TGTGCCAGCAGCGCTTCAGCGGATAGCACAGATACGCAGTATTTT.

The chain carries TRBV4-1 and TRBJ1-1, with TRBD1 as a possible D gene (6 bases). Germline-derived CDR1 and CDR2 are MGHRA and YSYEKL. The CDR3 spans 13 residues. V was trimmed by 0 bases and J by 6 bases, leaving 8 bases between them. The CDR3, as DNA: TGCGCCAGCAGCCAAGAAGGGGGGGCTGAAGCTTTCTTT. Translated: CASSQEGGAEAFF.

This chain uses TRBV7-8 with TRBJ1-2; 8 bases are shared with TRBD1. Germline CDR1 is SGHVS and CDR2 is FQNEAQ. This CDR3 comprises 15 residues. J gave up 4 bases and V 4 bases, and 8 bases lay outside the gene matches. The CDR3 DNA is TGTGCCAGCAGCTCGTCAGGGGGCGGCCCCTATGGCTACACCTTC. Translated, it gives CASSSSGGGPYGYTF.

This CDR3 is CASTLRTSAYEQYF. CDR3 DNA sequence: TGTGCCAGCACCCTCCGGACTAGCGCCTACGAGCAGTACTTC. This rearrangement joins TRBV7-8 to TRBJ2-7; TRBD2 matches at 9 bases. The junction had 6 bases not matched to a gene; V was cut back by 7 bases and J by 2 bases. Germline lookup yields CDR1 SGHVS and CDR2 FQNEAQ. The CDR3 spans 14 residues.

The CDR3 bases are TGTGCCAGCAGTGAAGTAAAGGGGGCCTTAGGAGAAAAACTGTTTTTT. It is translated as CASSEVKGALGEKLFF. V usage is TRBV25-1 and J usage is TRBJ1-4; TRBD1 matches at 7 bases. The J segment lost 8 bases and the V segment lost 2 bases, leaving 11 bases of the junction unmatched. The germline V gene encodes CDR1 MGHDK and CDR2 SYGVNS. This CDR3 has 16 amino acids.

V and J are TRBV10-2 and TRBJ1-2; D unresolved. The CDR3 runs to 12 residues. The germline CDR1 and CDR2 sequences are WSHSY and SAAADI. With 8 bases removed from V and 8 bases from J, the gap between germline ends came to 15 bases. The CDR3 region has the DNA TGCGCCAGCGGAAGTCTTCTCGGGGGCTACACCTTC. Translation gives CASGSLLGGYTF.

This CDR3 is CASSLAQTGDEQYF. The CDR3 DNA follows: TGCGCCAGCAGCTTGGCCCAGACAGGGGACGAGCAGTACTTC. The chain recombines TRBV5-1 with TRBJ2-7; 8 nucleotides agree with TRBD1. This CDR3 has 14 residues. V shed 0 bases and J 5 bases; nucleotides not matched to a gene: 4. Germline V gives CDR1 SGHRS, CDR2 YFSETQ.

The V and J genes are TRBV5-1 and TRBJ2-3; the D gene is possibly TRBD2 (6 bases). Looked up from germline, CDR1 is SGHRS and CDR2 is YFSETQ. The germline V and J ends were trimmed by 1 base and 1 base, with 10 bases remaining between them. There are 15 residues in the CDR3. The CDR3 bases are TGCGCCAGCAGCTTGTCGTGGGAGGGCACAGATACGCAGTATTTT. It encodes CASSLSWEGTDTQYF. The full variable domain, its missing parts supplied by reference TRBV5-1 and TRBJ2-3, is KAGVTQTPRYLIKTRGQQVTLSCSPISGHRSVSWYQQTPGQGLQFLFEYFSETQRNKGNFPGRFSGRQFSNSRSEMNVSTLELGDSALYLCASSLSWEGTDTQYFGPGTRLTVL.

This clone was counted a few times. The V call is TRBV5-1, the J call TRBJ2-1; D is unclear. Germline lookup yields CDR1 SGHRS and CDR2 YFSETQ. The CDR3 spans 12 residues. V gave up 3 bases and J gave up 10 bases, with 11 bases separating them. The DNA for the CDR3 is TGCGCCAGCAGCTCGGAACCCGGGGAGCAGTTCTTC. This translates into CASSSEPGEQFF.

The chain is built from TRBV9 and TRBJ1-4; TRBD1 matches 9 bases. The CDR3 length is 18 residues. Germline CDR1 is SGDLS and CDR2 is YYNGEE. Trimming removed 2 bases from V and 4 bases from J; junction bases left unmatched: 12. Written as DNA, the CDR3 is TGTGCCAGCAGCGTCGAACCAGTACCGGGACAGGGTAATGAAAAACTGTTTTTT. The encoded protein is CASSVEPVPGQGNEKLFF. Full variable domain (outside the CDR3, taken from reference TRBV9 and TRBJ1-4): DSGVTQTPKHLITATGQRVTLRCSPRSGDLSVYWYQQSLDQGLQFLIQYYNGEERAKGNILERFSAQQFPDLHSELNLSSLELGDSALYFCASSVEPVPGQGNEKLFFGSGTQLSVL.

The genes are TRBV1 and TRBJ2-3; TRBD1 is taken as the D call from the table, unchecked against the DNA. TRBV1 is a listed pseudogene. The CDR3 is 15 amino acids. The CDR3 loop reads CTSSQDGTGGATQYF. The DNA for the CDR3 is TGCACCAGCAGCCAAGATGGGACAGGAGGAGCTACGCAGTATTTT.

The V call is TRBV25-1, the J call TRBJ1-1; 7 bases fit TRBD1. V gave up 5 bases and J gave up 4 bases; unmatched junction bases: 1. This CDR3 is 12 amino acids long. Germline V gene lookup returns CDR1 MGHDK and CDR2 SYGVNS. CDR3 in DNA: TGTGCCAGCAGTCGGGACAGCACTGAAGCTTTCTTT. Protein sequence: CASSRDSTEAFF.

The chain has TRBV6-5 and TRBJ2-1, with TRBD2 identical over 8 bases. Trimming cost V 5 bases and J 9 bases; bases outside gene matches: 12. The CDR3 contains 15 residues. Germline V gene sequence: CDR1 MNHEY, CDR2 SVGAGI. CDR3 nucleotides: TGTGCCAGCAGTGCGACTAGCGTCTCGGCCGCTGAGCAGTTCTTC. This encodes CASSATSVSAAEQFF.

CDR3 in DNA: TGTGCCAGCAGAGGGGGCGACAGCCTTGGAAACACCATATATTTT. Translated, it gives CASRGGDSLGNTIYF. The chain employs TRBV6-1 and TRBJ1-3; 7 bases align to TRBD1. Trimming removed 6 bases from V and 3 bases from J; junction bases left unmatched: 8. CDR3 length: 15 residues. Germline values: CDR1 MNHNS, CDR2 SASEGT.

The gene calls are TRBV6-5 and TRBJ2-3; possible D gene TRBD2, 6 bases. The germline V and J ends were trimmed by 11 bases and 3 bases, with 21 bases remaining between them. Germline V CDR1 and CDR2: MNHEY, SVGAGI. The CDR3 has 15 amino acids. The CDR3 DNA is TGTGCCTCCCAAAGGGTAACGGGAGTAACAGATACGCAGTATTTT. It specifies CASQRVTGVTDTQYF.

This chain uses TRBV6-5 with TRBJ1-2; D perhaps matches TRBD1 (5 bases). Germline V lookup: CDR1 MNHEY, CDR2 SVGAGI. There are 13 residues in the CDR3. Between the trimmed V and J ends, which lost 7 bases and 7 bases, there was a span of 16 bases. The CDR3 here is CASTQTGGAGYTF. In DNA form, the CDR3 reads TGTGCCAGCACCCAAACGGGAGGGGCTGGCTACACCTTC.

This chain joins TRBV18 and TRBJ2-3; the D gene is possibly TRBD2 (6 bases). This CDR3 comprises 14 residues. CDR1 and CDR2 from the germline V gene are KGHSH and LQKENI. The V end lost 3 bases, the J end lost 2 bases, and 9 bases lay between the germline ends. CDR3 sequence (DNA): TGTGCCAGCTCACCGGGACTGAACACAGATACGCAGTATTTT. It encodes CASSPGLNTDTQYF. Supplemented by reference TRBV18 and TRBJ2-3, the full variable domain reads NAGVMQNPRHLVRRRGQEARLRCSPMKGHSHVYWYRQLPEEGLKFMVYLQKENIIDESGMPKERFSAEFPKEGPSILRIQQVVRGDSAAYFCASSPGLNTDTQYFGPGTRLTVL.

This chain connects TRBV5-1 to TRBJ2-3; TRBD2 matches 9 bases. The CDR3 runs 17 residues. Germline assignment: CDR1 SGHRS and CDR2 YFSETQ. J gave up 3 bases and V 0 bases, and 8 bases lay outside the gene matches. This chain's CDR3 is CASSLEASGMGTDTQYF. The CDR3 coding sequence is TGCGCCAGCAGCTTGGAGGCTAGCGGGATGGGTACAGATACGCAGTATTTT.

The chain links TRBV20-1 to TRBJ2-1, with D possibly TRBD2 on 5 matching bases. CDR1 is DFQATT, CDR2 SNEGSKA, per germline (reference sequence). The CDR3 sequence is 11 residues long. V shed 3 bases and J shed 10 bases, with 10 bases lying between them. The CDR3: CSARWPGEQFF. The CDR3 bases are TGCAGTGCTAGGTGGCCGGGAGAGCAGTTCTTC.